Below, 22 T cell receptor beta chains from the same sample are listed, as sequenced in a study of lymphopenia after photon versus proton radiotherapy. Some clones are missing from TCRdb's copy, which holds only in-frame ones; the method was immunoSEQ multiplex PCR. The sample contains 14,000 or so clones, approximately 80% of which appear only once. The sample in question was peripheral blood, obtained from a patient treated with photon-based radiotherapy. Receptors were obtained from a man in his forties or fifties with gastric cancer.

The CDR3 reads CASTLLDTQYF. The CDR3, as DNA: TGTGCCAGCACGCTCCTGGATACGCAGTATTTT. The chain is built from TRBV27 and TRBJ2-3, with D uncertain. The CDR3 is 11 amino acids. CDR1 is MNHEY and CDR2 is SMNVEV in the germline V gene (reference sequence). The V gene lost 7 bases and the J gene lost 6 bases, with 8 bases spanning the gap.

V is TRBV5-1 and J is TRBJ1-3, with 7 positions matching TRBD1. The CDR3 sequence is 13 residues long. V trimming: 4 bases; J trimming: 8 bases; junction bases outside the gene matches: 6. The V gene's germline CDR1 is SGHRS and CDR2 YFSETQ. This CDR3 reads CASSGGGGHTIYF. The DNA for the CDR3 is TGCGCCAGCAGCGGAGGGGGCGGTCACACCATATATTTT.

The V gene is TRBV5-6, the J gene TRBJ1-5; 8 nucleotides agree with TRBD1. With 4 bases clipped from V and 0 bases from J, the junction kept 12 bases outside the gene matches. Germline V gene data show CDR1 as SGHDT and CDR2 as YYEEEE. This CDR3 has 18 amino acids. The CDR3 reads CASSGGQGGRNSNQPQHF. The CDR3 DNA reads TGTGCCAGCAGCGGAGGACAGGGCGGTCGAAATAGCAATCAGCCCCAGCATTTT.

The chain joins TRBV19 to TRBJ2-2, with D tentatively TRBD1 (6 bases). The germline gives CDR1 LNHDA, CDR2 SQIVND (reference sequence). V was shortened by 8 bases and J by 5 bases, with 12 bases between the two germline ends. There are 13 residues in the CDR3. For the CDR3, the DNA is TGTGCCAGTGGACAGAGGCGGACCGGGGAGCTGTTTTTT. This sequence encodes CASGQRRTGELFF.

The rearrangement links TRBV27 to TRBJ2-5; no definite D call. Trimming removed 3 bases from V and 2 bases from J, with 10 bases in between. The germline V gene encodes CDR1 MNHEY and CDR2 SMNVEV (reference sequence). There are 14 residues in the CDR3. CDR3 loop: CASSFRRMQETQYF. CDR3 bases: TGTGCCAGCAGTTTCAGGCGGATGCAAGAGACCCAGTACTTC.

The gene calls are TRBV6-5 and TRBJ2-5, with 11 bases matching TRBD2. V trimming: 6 bases; J trimming: 3 bases; junction bases outside the gene matches: 3. The CDR3 loop spans 14 amino acids. Germline V CDR1 and CDR2: MNHEY, SVGAGI. CDR3 residues: CASSQGLAEETQYF. For the CDR3, the DNA is TGTGCCAGCAGCCAGGGACTAGCGGAAGAGACCCAGTACTTC.

CDR3 amino acids: CASSDNTGELFF. The CDR3, as DNA: TGTGCCAGCAGTGACAACACCGGGGAGCTGTTTTTT. The chain uses TRBV6-4 and TRBJ2-2; unclear D gene. Trimming pared 2 bases from V and 2 bases from J, leaving 0 bases between. Germline V CDR1 and CDR2: MRHNA, SNTAGT. The CDR3 length is 12 residues.

The chain recombines TRBV6-6 with TRBJ1-2, with D possibly matching TRBD1 (6 bases). The V end was cut by 6 bases, the J end by 2 bases, with 10 bases between. The CDR3 is made up of 13 amino acids. Per germline, CDR1 MNHNY and CDR2 SVGAGI (reference sequence). The CDR3 bases are TGTGCCAGCAGACAGGGATCCAACTATGGCTACACCTTC. It is translated as CASRQGSNYGYTF.

The V gene is TRBV6-5, the J gene TRBJ1-1; D is undetermined. The ends were cut back, 0 bases at V and 0 bases at J, with 11 bases in the middle. Per germline, CDR1 MNHEY and CDR2 SVGAGI. The CDR3 runs 16 residues. The CDR3 sequence is CASSYSIGLMNTEAFF. As DNA, the CDR3 is TGTGCCAGCAGTTACTCGATTGGACTAATGAACACTGAAGCTTTCTTT.

This clone occurred a few times. The chain links TRBV4-1 to TRBJ1-2; no clear D gene. V dropped 0 bases and J dropped 4 bases, with 12 bases sitting between them. Germline V gives CDR1 MGHRA, CDR2 YSYEKL. This CDR3 is 15 amino acids long. The CDR3 DNA sequence: TGCGCCAGCAGCCAAGATCGGGTTACAGTCTATGGCTACACCTTC. Protein product: CASSQDRVTVYGYTF.

The genes are TRBV10-2 and TRBJ2-1, with 14 nucleotides matching TRBD2. The CDR3 is made up of 16 amino acids. V lost 8 bases to trimming and J lost 8 bases; unmatched junction nucleotides: 11. The germline CDR1 and CDR2 sequences are WSHSY and SAAADI. Written as DNA, the CDR3 is TGCGCCAGCGCGAGACTAGCGGGGGGGGCGGGCTATGAGCAGTTCTTC. It translates to CASARLAGGAGYEQFF.

This clone was seen a few times. This chain uses TRBV4-1 with TRBJ2-7; 7 bases match TRBD1. The CDR3 runs to 15 residues. The V and J ends lost 2 bases and 3 bases, in that order; junction bases with no gene match: 7. The germline V gene encodes CDR1 MGHRA and CDR2 YSYEKL. The CDR3 sequence is CASSQMTGSYYEQYF. CDR3 in DNA: TGCGCCAGCAGCCAAATGACAGGGTCCTACTACGAGCAGTACTTC.

This sequence joins TRBV6-1 and TRBJ2-7; D remains unclear. Trimming removed 3 bases at V and 0 bases at J, with 6 bases between. The CDR3 contains 13 residues. Germline V gene lookup returns CDR1 MNHNS and CDR2 SASEGT. In DNA form, the CDR3 reads TGTGCCAGCAGTGACCGAAGCTCCTACGAGCAGTACGTC. Amino acids: CASSDRSSYEQYV.

The rearrangement joins TRBV6-5 to TRBJ2-5; possibly TRBD1 for D (5 bases). CDR1 and CDR2 from the germline V gene are MNHEY and SVGAGI. This CDR3 comprises 16 residues. With 2 bases removed from V and 1 base from J, the gap between germline ends came to 14 bases. CDR3 sequence: CASSYVGRVGQETQYF. The CDR3 DNA reads TGTGCCAGCAGTTACGTCGGCAGGGTGGGCCAAGAGACCCAGTACTTC.

The chain recombines TRBV6-1 with TRBJ1-1, with 7 bases lining up with TRBD1. Trimming took 4 bases from V and 4 from J; bases not matched to a gene: 15. From germline, CDR1 is MNHNS and CDR2 SASEGT. The CDR3 spans 17 residues. Here the CDR3 DNA reads TGTGCCAGCAGTGGGGCCTTAGGGGGCTTTTTCTTCACTGAAGCTTTCTTT. It is translated as CASSGALGGFFFTEAFF.

V is TRBV11-3 and J is TRBJ1-1, with a weak D call TRBD1 (5 bases). Trimming left V 2 bases short and J 3 bases short, with 13 bases between. The CDR3 consists of 15 residues. CDR1 is SGHNT and CDR2 is YENEEA in the germline V gene. The CDR3 DNA follows: TGTGCCAGCAGCTTATCCTCCAGGGTCGACACTGAAGCTTTCTTT. This codes for CASSLSSRVDTEAFF.

This clone was seen once. The chain employs TRBV30 and TRBJ2-7, with D perhaps matching TRBD1 (6 bases). Germline V CDR1 and CDR2: GTSNPN, SVGIG (reference sequence). The V and J ends lost 2 bases and 6 bases respectively, with 11 bases between them. The CDR3 totals 12 residues. CDR3 nucleotides: TGTGCCTGGAGTAAGACAGGAACCGAGCAGTACGTC. Its protein is CAWSKTGTEQYV.

The sample holds a few counts of this clone. The rearrangement joins TRBV10-2 to TRBJ1-6; TRBD1 aligns across 9 bases. CDR3 size: 14 residues. The junction had 6 bases not matched to a gene; V was cut back by 8 bases and J by 7 bases. CDR1 is WSHSY, CDR2 SAAADI, per germline. Written as DNA, the CDR3 is TGCGCCAGCGCCTCCGGGACAGGGAATTCACCCCTCCACTTT. Protein product: CASASGTGNSPLHF.

This clone was seen more than once but under ten times. The rearrangement uses TRBV21-1 and TRBJ2-7; whether TRBD1, the table's D call, matches the DNA was not checked. TRBV21-1 is a documented pseudogene. The CDR3 contains 13 residues. The CDR3 loop is CASMGQGVHEQYF. The CDR3 DNA follows: TGTGCCAGCATGGGACAGGGCGTCCACGAGCAGTACTTC.

The CDR3 protein is CASSRGNMGGGADTQYF. The CDR3 DNA sequence: TGTGCCAGCAGCAGGGGTAACATGGGGGGCGGCGCAGATACGCAGTATTTT. The chain links TRBV13 to TRBJ2-3; D is perhaps TRBD1 or TRBD2 (6 bases each). V was cut by 5 bases and J by 4 bases, with 22 bases left in between. The CDR3 length is 17 residues. CDR1 and CDR2 (germline): PRHDT, FYEKMQ (reference sequence).

The chain employs TRBV7-9 and TRBJ1-2; 8 nucleotides agree with TRBD1. V was clipped by 5 bases and J by 8 bases; unmatched bases: 16. Germline assignment: CDR1 SEHNR and CDR2 FQNEAQ (reference sequence). The CDR3 is 16 residues long. The CDR3: CASSRGQGETSGGYTF. CDR3 in DNA: TGTGCCAGCAGCCGCGGACAGGGTGAAACCTCAGGGGGCTACACCTTC.

The chain couples TRBV5-8 to TRBJ1-5; 10 positions agree with TRBD1. The CDR3 spans 15 residues. Germline V gene data show CDR1 as SGHTS and CDR2 as YDEGEE. The V gene end was trimmed by 3 bases and the J gene end by 5 bases; junction bases not matched to a gene: 5. The CDR3 DNA reads as TGTGCCAGCAGCTCGGGACAGGGGACTGATCAGCCCCAGCATTTT. Translation gives CASSSGQGTDQPQHF.